What follows describes a single T cell receptor beta chain. Losses at the gene ends were 1 base for V and 7 bases for J; bases not matched to a gene: 7. Germline V gene data show CDR1 as GTSNPN and CDR2 as SVGIG (reference sequence). The CDR3 contains 15 residues. The data derive from a study of blood T cell repertoires in COVID-19. The repertoire was sequenced with immunoSEQ multiplex PCR; TCRdb's copy has only in-frame clones and lacks some. The sample includes about 300,000 clones, 70% to 90% of them seen just once. This clonotype was sampled from a woman aged 25 to 39 who had recovered from COVID-19. The sequenced material came from peripheral blood. The J gene is TRBJ1-6, the V gene TRBV30; 7 nucleotides align to TRBD1. The CDR3 spells CAWSGGTDRNSPLHF. CDR3 DNA sequence: TGTGCCTGGAGTGGGGGGACAGATAGAAATTCACCCCTCCACTTT.